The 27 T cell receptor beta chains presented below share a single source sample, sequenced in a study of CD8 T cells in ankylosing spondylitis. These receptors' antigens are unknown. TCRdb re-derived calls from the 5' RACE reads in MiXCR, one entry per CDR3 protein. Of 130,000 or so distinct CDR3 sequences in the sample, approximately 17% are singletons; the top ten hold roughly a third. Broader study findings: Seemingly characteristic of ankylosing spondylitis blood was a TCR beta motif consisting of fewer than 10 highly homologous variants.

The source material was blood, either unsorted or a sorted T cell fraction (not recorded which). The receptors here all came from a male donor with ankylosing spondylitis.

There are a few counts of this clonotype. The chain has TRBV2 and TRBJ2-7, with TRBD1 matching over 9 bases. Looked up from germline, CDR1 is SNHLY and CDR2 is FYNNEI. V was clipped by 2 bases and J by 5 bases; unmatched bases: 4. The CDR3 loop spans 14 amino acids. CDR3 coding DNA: TGTGCCAGCAGTGAATCGGGACAGGGTGACGAGCAGTACTTC. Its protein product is CASSESGQGDEQYF.

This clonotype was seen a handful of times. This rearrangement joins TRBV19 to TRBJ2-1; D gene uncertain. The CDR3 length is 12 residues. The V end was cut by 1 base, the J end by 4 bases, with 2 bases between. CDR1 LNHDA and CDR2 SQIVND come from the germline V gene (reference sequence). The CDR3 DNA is TGTGCCAGTAGTATAGGATACAATGAGCAGTTCTTC. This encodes CASSIGYNEQFF.

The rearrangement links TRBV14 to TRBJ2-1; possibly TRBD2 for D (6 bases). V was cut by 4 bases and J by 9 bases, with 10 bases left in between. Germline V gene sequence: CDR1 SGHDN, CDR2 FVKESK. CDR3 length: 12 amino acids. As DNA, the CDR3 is TGTGCCAGCAGCCCCGTCGGGGGTGAGCAGTTCTTC. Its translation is CASSPVGGEQFF.

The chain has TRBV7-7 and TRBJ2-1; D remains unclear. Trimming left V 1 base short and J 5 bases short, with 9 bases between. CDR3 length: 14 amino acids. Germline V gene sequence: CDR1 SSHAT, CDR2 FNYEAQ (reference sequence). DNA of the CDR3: TGTGCCAGCAGCTTAGGGAGTCCGCACAATGAGCAGTTCTTC. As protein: CASSLGSPHNEQFF.

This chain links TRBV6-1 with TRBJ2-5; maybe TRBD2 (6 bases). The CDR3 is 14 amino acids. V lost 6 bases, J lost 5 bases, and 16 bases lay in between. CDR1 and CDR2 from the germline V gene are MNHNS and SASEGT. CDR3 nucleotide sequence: TGTGCCAGCAGGCATCGGGGGTTTCAGGAGACCCAGTACTTC. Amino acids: CASRHRGFQETQYF.

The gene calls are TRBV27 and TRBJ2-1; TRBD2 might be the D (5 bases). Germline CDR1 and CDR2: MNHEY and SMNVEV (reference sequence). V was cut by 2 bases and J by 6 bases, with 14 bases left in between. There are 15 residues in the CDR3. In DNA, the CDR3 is TGTGCCAGCAGTTTAATACTAGTCCCGACCAATGAGCAGTTCTTC. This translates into CASSLILVPTNEQFF.

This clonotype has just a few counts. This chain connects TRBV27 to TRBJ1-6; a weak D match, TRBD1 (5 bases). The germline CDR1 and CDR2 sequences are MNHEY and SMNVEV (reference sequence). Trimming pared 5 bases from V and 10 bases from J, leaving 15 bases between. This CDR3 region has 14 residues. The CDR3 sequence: CASSPGAPGSPLHF. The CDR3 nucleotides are TGTGCCAGCAGTCCCGGGGCCCCCGGATCACCCCTCCACTTT.

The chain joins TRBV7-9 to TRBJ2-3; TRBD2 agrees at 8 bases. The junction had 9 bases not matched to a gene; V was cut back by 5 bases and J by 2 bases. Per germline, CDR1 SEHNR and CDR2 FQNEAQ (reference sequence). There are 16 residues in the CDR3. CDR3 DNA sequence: TGTGCCAGCAGCGGATTAGCGGGGTCCCTCACAGATACGCAGTATTTT. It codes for CASSGLAGSLTDTQYF.

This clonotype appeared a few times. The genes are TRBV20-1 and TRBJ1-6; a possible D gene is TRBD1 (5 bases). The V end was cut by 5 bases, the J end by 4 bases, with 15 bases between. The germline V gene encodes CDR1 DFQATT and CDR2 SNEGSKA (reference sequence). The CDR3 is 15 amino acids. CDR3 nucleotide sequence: TGCAGTGCTTCAATCCAGGACAAATATAATTCACCCCTCCACTTT. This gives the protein CSASIQDKYNSPLHF.

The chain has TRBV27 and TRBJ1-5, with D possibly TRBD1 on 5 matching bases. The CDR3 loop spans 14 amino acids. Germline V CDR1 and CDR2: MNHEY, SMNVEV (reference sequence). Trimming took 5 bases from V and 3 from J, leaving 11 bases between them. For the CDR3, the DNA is TGTGCCAGCAGTGTTGCAGGGTACAATCAGCCCCAGCATTTT. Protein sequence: CASSVAGYNQPQHF.

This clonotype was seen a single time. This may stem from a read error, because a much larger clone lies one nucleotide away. The CDR3 DNA reads as TGCGCCAGCAGTGAGTCAGCGGCAGTAAATAGCAATCAGCCCCTGCATTTT. Translated, it gives CASSESAAVNSNQPLHF. The J gene is TRBJ1-5, the V gene TRBV10-2; no reliable D call. From germline, CDR1 is WSHSY and CDR2 SAAADI. This CDR3 is 17 amino acids long.

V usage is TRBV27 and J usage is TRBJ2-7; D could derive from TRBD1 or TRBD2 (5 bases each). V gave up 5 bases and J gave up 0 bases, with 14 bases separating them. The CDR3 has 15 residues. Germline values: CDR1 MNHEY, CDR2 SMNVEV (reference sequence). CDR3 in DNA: TGTGCCAGCAGTGCCCGAGGGGTCTTCTCCTACGAGCAGTACTTC. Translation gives CASSARGVFSYEQYF.

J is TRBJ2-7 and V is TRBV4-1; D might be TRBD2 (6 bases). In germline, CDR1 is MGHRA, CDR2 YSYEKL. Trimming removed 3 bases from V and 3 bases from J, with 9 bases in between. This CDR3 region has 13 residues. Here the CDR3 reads CASSHFGGYEQYF. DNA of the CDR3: TGCGCCAGCAGCCACTTCGGGGGCTACGAGCAGTACTTC.

CDR3 sequence reads: CASRRAGPYNEQFF. CDR3 DNA: TGTGCCAGCAGGAGAGCGGGACCCTACAATGAGCAGTTCTTC. The V and J genes are TRBV6-1 and TRBJ2-1; TRBD2 matches at 7 bases. This CDR3 comprises 14 residues. V lost 6 bases and J lost 2; bases outside the gene matches: 4. Germline CDR1 reads MNHNS; CDR2 reads SASEGT.

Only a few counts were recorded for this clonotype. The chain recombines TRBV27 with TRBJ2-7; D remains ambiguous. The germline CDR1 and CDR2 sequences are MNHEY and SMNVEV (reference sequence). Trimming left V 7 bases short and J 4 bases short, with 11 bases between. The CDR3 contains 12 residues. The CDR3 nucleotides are TGTGCCAGCAAGAGTAATAGATACGAGCAGTACTTC. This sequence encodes CASKSNRYEQYF.

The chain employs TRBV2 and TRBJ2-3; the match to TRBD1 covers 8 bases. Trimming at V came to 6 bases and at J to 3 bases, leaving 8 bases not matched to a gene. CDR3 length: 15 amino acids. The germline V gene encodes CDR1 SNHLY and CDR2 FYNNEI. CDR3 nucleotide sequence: TGTGCCAGCAGGCGTCGACAGGGGATTACAGATACGCAGTATTTT. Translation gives CASRRRQGITDTQYF.

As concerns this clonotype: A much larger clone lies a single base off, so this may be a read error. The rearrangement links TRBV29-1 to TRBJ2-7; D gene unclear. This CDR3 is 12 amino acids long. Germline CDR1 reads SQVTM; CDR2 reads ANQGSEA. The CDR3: CIVRHWSYEQYF. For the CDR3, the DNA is TGCATCGTTCGGCATTGGAGCTACGAGCAGTACTTC.

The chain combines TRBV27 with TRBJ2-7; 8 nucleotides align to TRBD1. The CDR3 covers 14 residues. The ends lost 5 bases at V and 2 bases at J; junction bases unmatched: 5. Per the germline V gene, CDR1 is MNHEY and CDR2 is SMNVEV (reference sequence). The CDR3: CASSTDREAYEQYF. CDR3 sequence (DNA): TGTGCCAGCAGTACGGACAGGGAGGCCTACGAGCAGTACTTC.

CDR3 protein: CASSHLRDRGTEAFF. In DNA form, the CDR3 reads TGTGCCAGCAGCCATCTCCGGGACCGGGGGACTGAAGCTTTCTTT. The chain links TRBV11-2 to TRBJ1-1; a possible D gene is TRBD1 (5 bases). Trimming left V 5 bases short and J 5 bases short, with 18 bases between. Germline V CDR1 and CDR2: SGHAT, FQNNGV. The CDR3 runs 15 residues.

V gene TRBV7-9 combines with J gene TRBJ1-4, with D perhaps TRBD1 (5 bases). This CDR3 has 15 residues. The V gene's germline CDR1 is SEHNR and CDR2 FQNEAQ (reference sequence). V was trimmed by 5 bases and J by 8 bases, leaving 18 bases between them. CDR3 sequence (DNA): TGTGCCAGCAGCCATGACATGGGGGGGAGAGAAAAACTGTTTTTT. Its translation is CASSHDMGGREKLFF.

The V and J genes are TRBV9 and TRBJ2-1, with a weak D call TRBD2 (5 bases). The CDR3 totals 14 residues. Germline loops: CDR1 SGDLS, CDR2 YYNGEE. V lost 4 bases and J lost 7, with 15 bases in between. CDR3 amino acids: CASSPRLARNEQFF. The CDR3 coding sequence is TGTGCCAGCAGCCCGCGTCTAGCTCGGAATGAGCAGTTCTTC.

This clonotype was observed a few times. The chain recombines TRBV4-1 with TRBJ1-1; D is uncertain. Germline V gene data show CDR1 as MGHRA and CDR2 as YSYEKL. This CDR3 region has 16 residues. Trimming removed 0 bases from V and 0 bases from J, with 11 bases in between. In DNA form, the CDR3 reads TGCGCCAGCAGCCAAGATGTTGGGTTTGTGAACACTGAAGCTTTCTTT. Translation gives CASSQDVGFVNTEAFF.

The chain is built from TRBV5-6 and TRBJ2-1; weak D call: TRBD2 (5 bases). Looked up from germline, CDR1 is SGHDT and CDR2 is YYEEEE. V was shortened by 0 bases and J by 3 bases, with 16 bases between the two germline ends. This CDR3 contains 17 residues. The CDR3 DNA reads TGTGCCAGCAGCTTGGGCCTCGTTGACTACATCTACAATGAGCAGTTCTTC. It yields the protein CASSLGLVDYIYNEQFF.

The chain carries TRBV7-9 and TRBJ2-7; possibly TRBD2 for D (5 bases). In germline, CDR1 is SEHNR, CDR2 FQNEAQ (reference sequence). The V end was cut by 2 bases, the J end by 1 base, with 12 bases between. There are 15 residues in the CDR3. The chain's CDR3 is CASSLRSRGSYEQYF. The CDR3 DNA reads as TGTGCCAGCAGCTTAAGGTCACGGGGATCCTACGAGCAGTACTTC.

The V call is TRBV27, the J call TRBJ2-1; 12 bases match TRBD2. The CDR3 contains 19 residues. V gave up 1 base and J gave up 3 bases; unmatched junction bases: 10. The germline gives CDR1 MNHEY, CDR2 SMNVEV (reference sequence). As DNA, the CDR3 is TGTGCCAGCAGTTTATGGGGTCCTAGCGGGAGGGCCCTCTACAATGAGCAGTTCTTC. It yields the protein CASSLWGPSGRALYNEQFF.

The CDR3, as DNA: TGTGCCAGCAGCCGCGGACTAGCCCAAGAGACCCAGTACTTC. Amino acids: CASSRGLAQETQYF. The chain recombines TRBV4-2 with TRBJ2-5, with TRBD2 matching 8 bases. The CDR3 is 14 amino acids. J was trimmed by 1 base and V by 4 bases; bases with no gene match: 2. In germline, CDR1 is LGHNA, CDR2 YNFKEQ.

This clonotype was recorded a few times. The CDR3 DNA follows: TGCGCCAGCAGCCAACCTCCCGTGCTTAACTATGGCTACACCTTC. Protein product: CASSQPPVLNYGYTF. This chain joins TRBV4-1 and TRBJ1-2; D is unclear. The V gene's germline CDR1 is MGHRA and CDR2 YSYEKL. The V end lost 2 bases, the J end lost 1 base, and 11 bases lay between the germline ends. The CDR3 is 15 residues long.